Below, 9 T cell receptor beta chains from the same sample are listed, as sequenced in a study of response to subunit inactivated influenza vaccine. TCRdb reanalysed the RT-PCR reads using MiXCR and keeps one entry per CDR3 protein. There are just under 550,000 distinct CDR3 sequences in the sample; 20% to 25% occur only once, and around 2.8% lies in the top ten. This same sample was also part of a study on T cells expressing NK-cell markers. That work adds: What made the TCR beta cDNA was 5'RACE template switching with UMIs.

Sequencing used CD4+ T cells sorted from PBMCs, obtained 11 to 12 days after vaccination. Receptor source: a man aged 50 to 60 who received an inactivated influenza vaccine.

The chain links TRBV7-9 to TRBJ1-1, with D possibly matching TRBD1 (5 bases). V lost 1 base to trimming and J lost 4 bases, with 16 bases between them. The germline gives CDR1 SEHNR, CDR2 FQNEAQ (reference sequence). The CDR3 extends over 16 amino acids. The CDR3 nucleotides read TGTGCCAGCAGCTTAGGGGGGACTCGGAGGAGCACTGAAGCTTTCTTT. Amino acid sequence: CASSLGGTRRSTEAFF. Looking up the rest from reference TRBV7-9 and TRBJ1-1 gives the full variable domain: DTGVSQNPRHKITKRGQNVTFRCDPISEHNRLYWYRQTLGQGPEFLTYFQNEAQLEKSRLLSDRFSAERPKGSFSTLEIQRTEQGDSAMYLCASSLGGTRRSTEAFFGQGTRLTVV.

This clonotype has a handful of counts. This chain connects TRBV5-1 to TRBJ1-1; D unclear. The CDR3 extends over 11 amino acids. The V end was cut by 0 bases, the J end by 9 bases, with 6 bases between. Germline CDR1 SGHRS, CDR2 YFSETQ. This CDR3 is CASSLADKAFF. CDR3 nucleotides: TGCGCCAGCAGCTTGGCAGATAAAGCTTTCTTT. Full variable domain (remainder filled in from reference TRBV5-1 and TRBJ1-1): KAGVTQTPRYLIKTRGQQVTLSCSPISGHRSVSWYQQTPGQGLQFLFEYFSETQRNKGNFPGRFSGRQFSNSRSEMNVSTLELGDSALYLCASSLADKAFFGQGTRLTVV.

This clonotype was counted a few times. This rearrangement joins TRBV20-1 to TRBJ2-1; 16 nucleotides agree with TRBD2. The germline gives CDR1 DFQATT, CDR2 SNEGSKA (reference sequence). The CDR3 runs to 18 residues. The V gene end was trimmed by 2 bases and the J gene end by 0 bases; junction bases not matched to a gene: 4. The CDR3 region is CSARTGLAGGLSYNEQFF. Here the CDR3 DNA reads TGCAGTGCTAGAACGGGACTAGCGGGGGGGCTCTCCTACAATGAGCAGTTCTTC.

This clonotype appeared a few times. The chain recombines TRBV30 with TRBJ2-7; D is possibly TRBD2 (5 bases). The germline V gene has CDR1 GTSNPN and CDR2 SVGIG (reference sequence). V was clipped by 8 bases and J by 12 bases, with 17 bases between them. The CDR3 totals 10 residues. Here the CDR3 reads CAGRTFLWYF. CDR3 bases: TGTGCCGGACGGACTTTTCTGTGGTACTTC.

The rearrangement joins TRBV19 to TRBJ2-3; 8 positions match TRBD2. Per germline, CDR1 LNHDA and CDR2 SQIVND (reference sequence). V lost 6 bases to trimming and J lost 4 bases; unmatched junction nucleotides: 6. CDR3 length: 14 residues. The CDR3 DNA reads TGTGCCAGTAGCCGTGGACTAGCCGCAGATACGCAGTATTTT. Its translation is CASSRGLAADTQYF. Looking up the rest from reference TRBV19 and TRBJ2-3 gives the full variable domain: DGGITQSPKYLFRKEGQNVTLSCEQNLNHDAMYWYRQDPGQGLRLIYYSQIVNDFQKGDIAEGYSVSREKKESFPLTVTSAQKNPTAFYLCASSRGLAADTQYFGPGTRLTVL.

The DNA of the CDR3 is TGTGCCAGCAGTTCTCACGGACAGGGGAAAGATACGCAGTATTTT. This codes for CASSSHGQGKDTQYF. The chain recombines TRBV28 with TRBJ2-3; TRBD1 agrees at 9 bases. The CDR3 extends over 15 amino acids. J was trimmed by 5 bases and V by 4 bases; bases with no gene match: 7. Germline V lookup: CDR1 MDHEN, CDR2 SYDVKM.

A few counts support this clonotype. The chain couples TRBV5-1 to TRBJ2-1; 11 bases fit TRBD2. The CDR3 spans 15 residues. Germline assignment: CDR1 SGHRS and CDR2 YFSETQ. Trimming cost V 4 bases and J 4 bases; bases outside gene matches: 4. The CDR3: CASSISGGGYNEQFF. The CDR3 DNA reads as TGCGCCAGCAGCATTAGCGGGGGGGGTTACAATGAGCAGTTCTTC.

This clonotype was observed a few times. The V and J genes are TRBV29-1 and TRBJ1-1; D remains ambiguous. The CDR3 extends over 12 amino acids. Trimming removed 4 bases at V and 3 bases at J, with 9 bases between. Per the germline V gene, CDR1 is SQVTM and CDR2 is ANQGSEA. The CDR3 protein is CSVVGLDTEAFF. In DNA form, the CDR3 reads TGCAGCGTTGTGGGGTTGGACACTGAAGCTTTCTTT.

V usage is TRBV15 and J usage is TRBJ2-5; D gene ambiguous. Trimming took off 1 base at V and 9 bases at J, with 6 bases between the two ends. The CDR3 length is 11 residues. Germline values: CDR1 LNHNV, CDR2 YYDKDF (reference sequence). This CDR3 reads CATSRGGAQYF. CDR3 sequence (DNA): TGTGCCACCAGCAGAGGTGGAGCCCAGTACTTC. The full variable domain, in which reference TRBV15 and TRBJ2-5 provide the parts outside the CDR3, is DAMVIQNPRYQVTQFGKPVTLSCSQTLNHNVMYWYQQKSSQAPKLLFHYYDKDFNNEADTPDNFQSRRPNTSFCFLDIRSPGLGDTAMYLCATSRGGAQYFGPGTRLLVL.